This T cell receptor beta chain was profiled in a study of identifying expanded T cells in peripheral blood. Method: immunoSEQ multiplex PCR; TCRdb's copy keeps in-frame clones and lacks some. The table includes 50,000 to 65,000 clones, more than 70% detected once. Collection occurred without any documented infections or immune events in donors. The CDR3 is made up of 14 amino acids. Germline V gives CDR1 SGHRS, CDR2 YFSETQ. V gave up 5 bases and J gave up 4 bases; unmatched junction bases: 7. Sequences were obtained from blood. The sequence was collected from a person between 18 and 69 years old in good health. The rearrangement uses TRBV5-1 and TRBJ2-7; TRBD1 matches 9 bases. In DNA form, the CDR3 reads TGCGCCAGCAGTGAAGACAGGGGGAAGTACGAGCAGTACTTC. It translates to CASSEDRGKYEQYF.